Listed below are T cell receptor beta chains from one sample, sequenced in a study of blood T cell repertoires in COVID-19. The protocol was immunoSEQ multiplex PCR, while the TCRdb copy is restricted to in-frame clones and leaves out a portion. The profile covers fewer than 200,000 clones, with roughly nine tenths appearing a single time and about 1.9% taken by the ten largest. Specimen: peripheral blood. Every receptor here comes from a man between 18 and 29 years old who had recovered from COVID-19. The conserved cysteine and the conserved F or W are not part of the CDR3 here. A D gene is named only where the DNA matches it firmly.

d_gene	v_gene	j_gene	CDR3aa
TRBD1	TRBV19	TRBJ1-2	ASSMILWTGNGYT
TRBD2	TRBV13	TRBJ2-3	ASSLWTSGPNTDTQY
TRBD2	TRBV4-2	TRBJ2-1	ASSQPRTSGSDYNEQF
NA	TRBV27	TRBJ2-5	ASSLSPRGRETQY
NA	TRBV5-1	TRBJ2-7	ASSLGTVTYEQY
NA	TRBV21-1	TRBJ2-1	ASSLPREEQF
NA	TRBV5-4	TRBJ2-3	ASSFGGASTDTQY
TRBD2	TRBV5-4	TRBJ2-7	ASSLWAGEYEQY
TRBD1	TRBV28	TRBJ2-7	ASSLTGGSEQY
NA	TRBV7-3	TRBJ1-2	ASSFGGSRNVDGYT
TRBD1	TRBV6-5	TRBJ1-1	ASSYYSGGRTEAF
TRBD2	TRBV28	TRBJ2-2	ASSSDTIAGVPSGELF
NA	TRBV10-3	TRBJ1-1	AISGVGGEGTEAF
NA	TRBV28	TRBJ2-1	ASSLLGAQF
NA	TRBV28	TRBJ1-2	ASSLGWAYGQWNYGYT
NA	TRBV4-1	TRBJ2-5	ASSLTGMETQY
NA	TRBV5-1	TRBJ1-1	ASRLNEDSEAF
NA	TRBV19	TRBJ2-5	ASSIGGVETQY
NA	TRBV20-1	TRBJ2-3	SASNDSFFGTDTQY
TRBD2	TRBV5-1	TRBJ2-2	ASMRGGTSGRLNTGELF
NA	TRBV19	TRBJ2-6	ASKSYIHKQGYHSGANVLT
TRBD2	TRBV9	TRBJ2-2	ASSASSGSTGELF
NA	TRBV11-2	TRBJ2-5	ASSLAGFQETQY
NA	TRBV21-1	TRBJ2-6	ARKGQSSSGANVLT
TRBD1	TRBV18	TRBJ1-5	ASSTDRDQPQH
TRBD1	TRBV15	TRBJ1-4	ATSRGQGAGEKLF
NA	TRBV5-4	TRBJ2-2	ASSLSGTGELF
NA	TRBV30	TRBJ2-1	AWRRRTGVSNEQF
NA	TRBV3-1/TRBV3-2	TRBJ2-5	ASSQVLSQETQY
TRBD2	TRBV11-3	TRBJ2-2	ASSLSGANTGELF
NA	TRBV28	TRBJ1-5	ASSPGGTHQPQH
TRBD1	TRBV5-1	TRBJ1-1	ASSLYTDRDTEAF
NA	TRBV5-1	TRBJ1-4	ASSHGTLTVEKLF
TRBD1	TRBV5-1	TRBJ2-7	ASSSSRGLSYEQY
NA	TRBV7-6	TRBJ2-1	ASALTRFHNEQF
TRBD2	TRBV18	TRBJ2-1	ASSPTLAGDGLHEQF
TRBD1	TRBV7-2	TRBJ2-5	ASSAQQGVVETQY
TRBD2	TRBV11-2	TRBJ2-4	ASSPWPGGKNIQY
TRBD2	TRBV5-4	TRBJ2-1	ASSLGGGGEQF
NA	TRBV4-3	TRBJ2-7	ASSQRLGSYEQY